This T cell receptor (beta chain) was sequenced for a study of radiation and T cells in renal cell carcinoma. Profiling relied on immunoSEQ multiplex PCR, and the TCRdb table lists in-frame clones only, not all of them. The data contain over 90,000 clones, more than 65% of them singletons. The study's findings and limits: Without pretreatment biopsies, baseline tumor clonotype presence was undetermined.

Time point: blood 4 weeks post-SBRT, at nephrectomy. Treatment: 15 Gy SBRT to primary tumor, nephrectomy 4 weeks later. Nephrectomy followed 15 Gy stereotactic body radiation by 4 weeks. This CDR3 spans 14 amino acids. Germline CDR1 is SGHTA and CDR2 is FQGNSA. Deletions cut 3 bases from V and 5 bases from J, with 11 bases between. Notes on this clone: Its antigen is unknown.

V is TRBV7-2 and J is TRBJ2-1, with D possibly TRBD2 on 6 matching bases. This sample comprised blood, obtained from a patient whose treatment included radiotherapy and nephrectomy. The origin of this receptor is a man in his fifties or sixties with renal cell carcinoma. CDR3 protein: CASSFASENNEQFF. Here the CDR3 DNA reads TGTGCCAGCAGCTTCGCTAGCGAGAACAATGAGCAGTTCTTC.